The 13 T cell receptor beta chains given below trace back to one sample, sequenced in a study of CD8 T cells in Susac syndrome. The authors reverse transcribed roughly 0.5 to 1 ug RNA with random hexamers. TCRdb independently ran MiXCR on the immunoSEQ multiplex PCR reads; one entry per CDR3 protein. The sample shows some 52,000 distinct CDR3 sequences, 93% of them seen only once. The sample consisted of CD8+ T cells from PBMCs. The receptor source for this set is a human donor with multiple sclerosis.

For the CDR3, the DNA is TGTGCCAGCTGCTCTGAGCCAGGGGCTGTTGCCGAGCAGTACTTC. Its translation is CASCSEPGAVAEQYF. The chain uses TRBV5-4 and TRBJ2-7, with D possibly matching TRBD1 (6 bases). Germline CDR1 and CDR2: SGHNT and YYREEE (reference sequence). CDR3 length: 15 amino acids. V was cut by 7 bases and J by 6 bases, with 23 bases left in between.

The CDR3 DNA sequence: TGCAGCGCCGGACAGGGGGATTCCCGCTATGGCTACACCTTC. Translation: CSAGQGDSRYGYTF. The chain links TRBV29-1 to TRBJ1-2; 10 nucleotides line up with TRBD1. The CDR3 is 14 amino acids. V dropped 7 bases and J dropped 4; count of bases not matched to a gene: 9. Germline V CDR1 and CDR2: SQVTM, ANQGSEA.

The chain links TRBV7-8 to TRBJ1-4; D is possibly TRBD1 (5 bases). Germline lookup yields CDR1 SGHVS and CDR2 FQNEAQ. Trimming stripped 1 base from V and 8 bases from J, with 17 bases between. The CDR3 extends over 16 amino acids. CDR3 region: CASSLVRRGHGEKLFF. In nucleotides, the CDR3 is TGTGCCAGCAGCTTAGTTAGGCGGGGCCATGGGGAAAAACTGTTTTTT. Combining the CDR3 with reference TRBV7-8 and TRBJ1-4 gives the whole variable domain GAGVSQSPRYKVAKRGQDVALRCDPISGHVSLFWYQQALGQGPEFLTYFQNEAQLDKSGLPSDRFFAERPEGSVSTLKIQRTQQEDSAVYLCASSLVRRGHGEKLFFGSGTQLSVL.

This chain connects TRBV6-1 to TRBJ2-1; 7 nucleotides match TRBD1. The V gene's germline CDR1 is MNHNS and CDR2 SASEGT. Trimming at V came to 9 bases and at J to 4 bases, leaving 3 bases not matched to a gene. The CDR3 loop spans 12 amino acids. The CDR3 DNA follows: TGTGCCAGTTTACAGGGGTACAATGAGCAGTTCTTC. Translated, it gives CASLQGYNEQFF.

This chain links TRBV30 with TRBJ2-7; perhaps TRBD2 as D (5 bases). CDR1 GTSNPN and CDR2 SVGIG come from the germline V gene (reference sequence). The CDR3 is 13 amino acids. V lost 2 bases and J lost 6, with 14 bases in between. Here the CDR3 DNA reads TGTGCCTGGAGTCCCCTGATTGCGGGCGAGCAGTACTTC. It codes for CAWSPLIAGEQYF.

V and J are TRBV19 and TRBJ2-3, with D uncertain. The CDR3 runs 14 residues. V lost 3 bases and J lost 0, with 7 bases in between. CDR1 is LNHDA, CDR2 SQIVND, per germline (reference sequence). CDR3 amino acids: CASSISKSTDTQYF. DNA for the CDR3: TGTGCCAGTAGTATTAGTAAGAGCACAGATACGCAGTATTTT. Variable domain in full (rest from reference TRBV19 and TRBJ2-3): DGGITQSPKYLFRKEGQNVTLSCEQNLNHDAMYWYRQDPGQGLRLIYYSQIVNDFQKGDIAEGYSVSREKKESFPLTVTSAQKNPTAFYLCASSISKSTDTQYFGPGTRLTVL.

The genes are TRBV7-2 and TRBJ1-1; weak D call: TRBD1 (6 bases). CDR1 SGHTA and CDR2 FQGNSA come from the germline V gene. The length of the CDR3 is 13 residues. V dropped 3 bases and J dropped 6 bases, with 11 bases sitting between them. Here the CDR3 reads CASSFSRGPEAFF. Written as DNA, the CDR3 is TGTGCCAGCAGCTTCAGCAGGGGCCCTGAAGCTTTCTTT.

Here the CDR3 reads CASSQSGSSYNEQFF. DNA of the CDR3: TGTGCCAGCAGCCAAAGCGGGAGCTCCTACAATGAGCAGTTCTTC. The V and J genes are TRBV7-3 and TRBJ2-1; 8 positions match TRBD2. The CDR3 totals 15 residues. Trimming at V came to 5 bases and at J to 0 bases, leaving 3 bases not matched to a gene. Per the germline V gene, CDR1 is SGHTA and CDR2 is FQGTGA.

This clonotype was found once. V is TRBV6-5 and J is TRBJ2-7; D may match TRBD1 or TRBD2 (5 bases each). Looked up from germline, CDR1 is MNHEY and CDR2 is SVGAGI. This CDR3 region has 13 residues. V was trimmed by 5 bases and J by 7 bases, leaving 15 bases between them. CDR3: CASSPLSGSEQYF. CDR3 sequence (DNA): TGTGCCAGCAGTCCCCTCTCAGGGAGTGAGCAGTACTTC.

CDR3 protein: CASSSGTSGGHEQFF. CDR3 bases: TGTGCCAGCAGTTCCGGGACTAGCGGGGGTCATGAGCAGTTCTTC. This chain connects TRBV6-6 to TRBJ2-1, with 14 bases matching TRBD2. The CDR3 length is 15 residues. From germline, CDR1 is MNHNY and CDR2 SVGAGI (reference sequence). J gave up 8 bases and V 4 bases, and 4 bases lay outside the gene matches.

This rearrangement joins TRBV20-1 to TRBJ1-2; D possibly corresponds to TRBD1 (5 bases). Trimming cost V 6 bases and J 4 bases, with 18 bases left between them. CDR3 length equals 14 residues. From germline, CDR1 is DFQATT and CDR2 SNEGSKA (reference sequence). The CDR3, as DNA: TGCAGTGCCGCGGACCTGGGGGATGCCTATGGCTACACCTTC. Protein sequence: CSAADLGDAYGYTF.

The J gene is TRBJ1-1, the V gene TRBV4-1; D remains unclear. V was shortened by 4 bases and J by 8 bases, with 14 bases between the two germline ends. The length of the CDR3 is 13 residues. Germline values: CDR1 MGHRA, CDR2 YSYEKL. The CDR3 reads CASSRTVTREAFF. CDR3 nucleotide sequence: TGCGCCAGCAGCCGAACAGTTACCAGAGAAGCTTTCTTT.

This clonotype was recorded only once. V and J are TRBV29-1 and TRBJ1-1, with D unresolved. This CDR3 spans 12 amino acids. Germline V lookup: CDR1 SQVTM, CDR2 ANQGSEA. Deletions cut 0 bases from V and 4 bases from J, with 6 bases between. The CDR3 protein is CSVEDGVTEAFF. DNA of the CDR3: TGCAGCGTTGAAGATGGGGTCACTGAAGCTTTCTTT.